The rows below give T cell receptor beta chains drawn from one sample of a study of shared clonotypes between healthy human individuals. Libraries were prepared by immunoSEQ multiplex PCR; TCRdb keeps only in-frame clonotypes and omits some of them. This sample yields around 2,000,000 clones, of which about 95% are seen a single time; around 1% belongs to the top ten. Sequencing used naive CD8+ T cells sorted from blood. The receptors come from a man between 18 and 35 years old in good health. Both conserved end residues are part of each CDR3. Fields, in order: D gene, V gene, clone size, J gene, CDR3 protein, CDR3 DNA. The D gene is left open where the match is weak. Clone size is not always given. Where it is, it says once, few, many or a class for expanded clones.

D: TRBD1
V: TRBV7-2
size: .
J: TRBJ1-5
CDR3: CASSLGYSGQGYNQPQHF
DNA: TGTGCCAGCAGCTTAGGTTACTCGGGACAGGGGTACAATCAGCCCCAGCATTTT

D: .
V: TRBV5-1
size: .
J: TRBJ1-1
CDR3: CASSLTGYTEAFF
DNA: TGCGCCAGCAGCTTAACAGGCTACACTGAAGCTTTCTTT

D: TRBD2
V: TRBV10-2
size: .
J: TRBJ2-2
CDR3: CASAGGGGNTGELFF
DNA: TGCGCCAGCGCGGGGGGCGGGGGGAACACCGGGGAGCTGTTTTTT

D: .
V: TRBV7-6
size: .
J: TRBJ2-3
CDR3: CASSPTVKSTDTQYF
DNA: TGTGCCAGCAGCCCTACCGTGAAGAGCACAGATACGCAGTATTTT

D: .
V: TRBV30
size: .
J: TRBJ1-1
CDR3: CAWNAGSTEAFF
DNA: TGTGCCTGGAACGCGGGGAGCACTGAAGCTTTCTTT

D: .
V: TRBV7-7
size: .
J: TRBJ2-2
CDR3: CASSLAGDYGELFF
DNA: TGTGCTAGCAGCTTAGCAGGAGATTACGGGGAGCTGTTTTTT

D: .
V: TRBV5-6
size: .
J: TRBJ1-1
CDR3: CASSLSGHGNTEAFF
DNA: TGTGCCAGCAGCTTGTCGGGACACGGGAACACTGAAGCTTTCTTT

D: .
V: TRBV7-9
size: .
J: TRBJ2-3
CDR3: CASSLANGGMGTDTQYF
DNA: TGTGCCAGCAGCTTAGCGAATGGCGGGATGGGGACAGATACGCAGTATTTT

D: TRBD2
V: TRBV11-2
size: .
J: TRBJ2-7
CDR3: CASSEGLVYEQYF
DNA: TGTGCCAGCAGCGAGGGACTAGTATACGAGCAGTACTTC

D: .
V: TRBV7-9
size: .
J: TRBJ2-3
CDR3: CASSSTWGTDTQYF
DNA: TGTGCCAGCAGCTCCACCTGGGGCACAGATACGCAGTATTTT

D: .
V: TRBV2
size: .
J: TRBJ1-2
CDR3: CASSEPLRELEGYTF
DNA: TGTGCCAGCAGTGAACCCCTACGGGAATTAGAGGGCTACACCTTC

D: .
V: TRBV7-9
size: .
J: TRBJ1-1
CDR3: CASRGLNTEAFF
DNA: TGTGCCAGCAGAGGTCTGAACACTGAAGCTTTCTTT

D: TRBD1
V: TRBV10-3
size: .
J: TRBJ2-2
CDR3: CAIQQGANTGELFF
DNA: TGTGCCATCCAACAGGGGGCGAACACCGGGGAGCTGTTTTTT

D: .
V: TRBV9
size: .
J: TRBJ2-2
CDR3: CASSVAFVGGELFF
DNA: TGTGCCAGCAGCGTAGCATTCGTTGGCGGGGAGCTGTTTTTT

D: .
V: TRBV7-9
size: .
J: TRBJ1-1
CDR3: CASSSGGQPEAFF
DNA: TGTGCCAGCAGCTCTGGGGGTCAACCTGAAGCTTTCTTT

D: .
V: TRBV6-1
size: .
J: TRBJ2-7
CDR3: CASSKTDPYEQYF
DNA: TGTGCCAGCAGCAAGACAGACCCCTACGAGCAGTACTTC

D: TRBD2
V: TRBV27
size: .
J: TRBJ2-2
CDR3: CASSLTSGTNTGELFF
DNA: TGTGCCAGCAGTTTGACTAGCGGAACTAACACCGGGGAGCTGTTTTTT

D: TRBD1
V: TRBV7-9
size: .
J: TRBJ2-7
CDR3: CASSPAGTGAYEQYF
DNA: TGTGCCAGCAGCCCGGCCGGGACAGGGGCCTACGAGCAGTACTTC

D: TRBD1
V: TRBV30
size: .
J: TRBJ1-5
CDR3: CAWSVGQGHQPQHF
DNA: TGTGCCTGGAGTGTAGGACAGGGGCATCAGCCCCAGCATTTT

D: TRBD1
V: TRBV5-1
size: .
J: TRBJ1-1
CDR3: CASSYHRGDPGTVNTEAFF
DNA: TGCGCCAGCAGCTATCACAGGGGAGATCCTGGGACCGTGAACACTGAAGCTTTCTTT

D: TRBD1
V: TRBV27
size: .
J: TRBJ2-1
CDR3: CASTPTGQGAYNEQFF
DNA: TGTGCCAGCACCCCGACGGGACAGGGGGCCTACAATGAGCAGTTCTTC

D: TRBD1
V: TRBV19
size: few
J: TRBJ1-5
CDR3: CASTVRDSSNQPQHF
DNA: TGTGCCAGTACCGTCAGGGACAGTAGCAATCAGCCCCAGCATTTT

D: TRBD1
V: TRBV7-6
size: once
J: TRBJ2-5
CDR3: CASSRDREETQYF
DNA: TGTGCCAGCAGCCGGGACAGGGAAGAGACCCAGTACTTC

D: TRBD2
V: TRBV7-6
size: .
J: TRBJ2-2
CDR3: CASSPGLAGEYTGELFF
DNA: TGTGCCAGCAGCCCGGGACTAGCGGGAGAGTACACCGGGGAGCTGTTTTTT

D: TRBD1
V: TRBV27
size: .
J: TRBJ1-5
CDR3: CASSLRGHAQPQHF
DNA: TGTGCCAGCAGTTTAAGGGGGCACGCTCAGCCCCAGCATTTT

D: TRBD1
V: TRBV9
size: few
J: TRBJ1-2
CDR3: CASSPGGYGYTF
DNA: TGTGCCAGCAGCCCAGGGGGCTATGGCTACACCTTC

D: TRBD1
V: TRBV14
size: .
J: TRBJ2-5
CDR3: CASSQGQGLNQETQYF
DNA: TGTGCCAGCAGCCAAGGACAGGGTTTGAACCAAGAGACCCAGTACTTC

D: .
V: TRBV6-5
size: .
J: TRBJ1-1
CDR3: CASRYGREAFF
DNA: TGTGCCAGCAGGTACGGGCGCGAAGCTTTCTTT

D: .
V: TRBV4-3
size: .
J: TRBJ2-2
CDR3: CASSQDRAATGELFF
DNA: TGCGCCAGCAGCCAAGATAGGGCAGCCACCGGGGAGCTGTTTTTT

D: .
V: TRBV7-9
size: .
J: TRBJ2-7
CDR3: CASSLARGNEQYF
DNA: TGTGCCAGCAGCTTAGCTAGAGGGAACGAGCAGTACTTC

D: .
V: TRBV5-8
size: .
J: TRBJ2-5
CDR3: CASSPGHFQETQYF
DNA: TGTGCCAGCAGCCCCGGACACTTCCAAGAGACCCAGTACTTC

D: TRBD1
V: TRBV6-6
size: few
J: TRBJ2-2
CDR3: CASSKDLTGDTGELFF
DNA: TGTGCCAGCAGTAAAGATCTGACAGGGGACACCGGGGAGCTGTTTTTT

D: .
V: TRBV29-1
size: .
J: TRBJ2-3
CDR3: CSVAFGDTDTQYF
DNA: TGCAGCGTCGCTTTCGGGGACACAGATACGCAGTATTTT

D: TRBD2
V: TRBV7-9
size: .
J: TRBJ2-5
CDR3: CASTPQRGLAEETQYF
DNA: TGTGCCAGCACCCCGCAGAGGGGACTAGCGGAGGAGACCCAGTACTTC

D: TRBD2
V: TRBV7-2
size: .
J: TRBJ2-2
CDR3: CASSGVLAGTGELFF
DNA: TGTGCCAGCAGCGGTGTACTAGCGGGCACCGGGGAGCTGTTTTTT

D: .
V: TRBV10-2
size: .
J: TRBJ1-1
CDR3: CASSEIGNEAFF
DNA: TGCGCCAGCAGTGAGATCGGTAATGAAGCTTTCTTT

D: .
V: TRBV9
size: once
J: TRBJ2-1
CDR3: CASSVEDTGEQFF
DNA: TGTGCCAGCAGCGTAGAGGATACGGGGGAGCAGTTCTTC

D: .
V: TRBV28
size: .
J: TRBJ1-5
CDR3: CASDADDSINQPQHF
DNA: TGTGCCAGCGACGCCGACGACAGCATTAATCAGCCCCAGCATTTT

D: TRBD1
V: TRBV6-5
size: .
J: TRBJ2-2
CDR3: CASSHTGENTGELFF
DNA: TGTGCCAGCAGCCACACAGGGGAGAACACCGGGGAGCTGTTTTTT

D: .
V: TRBV19
size: .
J: TRBJ2-7
CDR3: CASSPETGAYEQYF
DNA: TGTGCCAGTAGTCCCGAGACAGGAGCCTACGAGCAGTACTTC

D: .
V: TRBV29-1
size: .
J: TRBJ1-1
CDR3: CSVEEGANTEAFF
DNA: TGCAGCGTTGAAGAGGGGGCGAACACTGAAGCTTTCTTT

D: .
V: TRBV4-1
size: .
J: TRBJ1-1
CDR3: CASSQIGRPEAFF
DNA: TGCGCCAGCAGCCAAATAGGGAGGCCCGAAGCTTTCTTT